Sequencing of this T cell receptor (beta chain) was carried out in a study of blood T cell repertoires in COVID-19. For the study at large: Italy, Spain and the United States were the sources of the convalescent and acute COVID-19 samples. From T cells, B-cell-depleted T cells, or PBMCs came the material, which was cDNA or gDNA.

In the study's own analysis: Reference gene primers were amplified, and this amplification served to estimate nucleated cell counts. Produced via immunoSEQ multiplex PCR; TCRdb's table is partial and in-frame only. V, J and clone size are those of that table, while D and trimming were read from the DNA. The data hold 95,000 to 150,000 clones, with approximately 85% observed a single time. CDR3 length: 15 residues. With V trimmed by 5 bases and J by 0 bases, 4 bases remained unmatched. Per the germline V gene, CDR1 is MNHEY and CDR2 is SVGAGI. The sample consisted of peripheral blood. The chain couples TRBV6-5 to TRBJ1-3; 7 nucleotides align to TRBD1. The clonotype was recovered from a man older than 75 with active or convalescent COVID-19. This CDR3 reads CASSRQGFSGNTIYF. In nucleotides, the CDR3 is TGTGCCAGCAGTCGACAGGGTTTCTCTGGAAACACCATATATTTT.